One T cell receptor (beta chain) is described in this entry. Antigen: not known. Libraries were prepared by immunoSEQ multiplex PCR; TCRdb keeps only in-frame clonotypes and omits some of them. The repertoire holds around 70,000 clones, less than 85% seen once, with 38% in the top ten. This CDR3 comprises 12 residues. Trimming took off 1 base at V and 9 bases at J, with 7 bases between the two ends. Germline CDR1 and CDR2: SEHNR and FQNEAQ (reference sequence). The sample comes from a study of cytotoxic CD8 clonotypes in ibrutinib-treated CLL. Study-wide results and limits: Under therapy, public clonotypes either contracted or stayed stable, and they were uncommon.

Genomic DNA (approximately 2.1 micrograms) was obtained from cryopreserved PBMCs for construction of TCR beta libraries. This receptor was obtained from a human donor with chronic lymphocytic leukemia. This sequence joins TRBV7-9 and TRBJ2-1; D is uncertain. The sequencing here drew on PBMCs, taken after 24 months of ibrutinib treatment. The DNA of the CDR3 is TGTGCCAGCAGCTTAGGTTACGGTGAGCAGTTCTTC. Translated: CASSLGYGEQFF.